This T cell receptor (beta chain) originates from a study of post-analysis software for immune sequencing data. Regarding the study as a whole: Multiple sclerosis patients had significantly lower normalized Chao1 diversity than controls. In patients, about 5 TRBV segments were more frequent than in controls, with TRBV5-6, TRBV5-1 and TRBV20-1 among them.

With regard to this clonotype: Its matching antigen is unknown.

The CDR3 length is 14 residues. Trimming stripped 4 bases from V and 4 bases from J, with 14 bases between. Carried by the TCR beta cDNA libraries were unique molecular identifiers. TCRdb reprocessed the PCR reads via MiXCR and lists one record per CDR3 protein. The data hold a few hundred thousand distinct CDR3 sequences, with less than 40% observed a single time. This TCR came from a girl aged 2-17 years with multiple sclerosis. Specimen: blood. V gene TRBV12-3 or TRBV12-4 combines with J gene TRBJ2-7; no definite D call. CDR3 in DNA: TGTGCCAGCAGTTGGGCCGCAATAGGATACGAGCAGTACTTC. This encodes CASSWAAIGYEQYF.